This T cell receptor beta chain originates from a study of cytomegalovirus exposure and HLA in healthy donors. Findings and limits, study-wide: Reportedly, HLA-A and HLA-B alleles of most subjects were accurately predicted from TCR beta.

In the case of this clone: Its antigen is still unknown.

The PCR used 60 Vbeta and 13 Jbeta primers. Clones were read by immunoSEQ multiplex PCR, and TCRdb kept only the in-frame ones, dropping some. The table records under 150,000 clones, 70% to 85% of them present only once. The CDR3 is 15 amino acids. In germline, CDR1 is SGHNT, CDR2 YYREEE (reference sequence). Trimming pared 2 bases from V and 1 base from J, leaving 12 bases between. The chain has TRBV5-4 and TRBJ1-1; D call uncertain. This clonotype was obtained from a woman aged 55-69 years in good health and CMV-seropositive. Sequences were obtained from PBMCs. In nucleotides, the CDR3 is TGTGCCAGCAGCTTAAGGCAACAGACGAACACTGAAGCTTTCTTT. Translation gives CASSLRQQTNTEAFF.